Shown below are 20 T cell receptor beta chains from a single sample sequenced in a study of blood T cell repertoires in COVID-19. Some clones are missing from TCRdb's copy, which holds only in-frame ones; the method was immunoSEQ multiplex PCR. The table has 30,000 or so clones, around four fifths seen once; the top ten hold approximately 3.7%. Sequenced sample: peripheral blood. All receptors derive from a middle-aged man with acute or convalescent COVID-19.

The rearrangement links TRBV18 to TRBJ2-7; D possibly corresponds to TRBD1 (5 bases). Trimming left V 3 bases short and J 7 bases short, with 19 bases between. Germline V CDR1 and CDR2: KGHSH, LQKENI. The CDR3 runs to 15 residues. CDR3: CASSPGPGLTEEQYF. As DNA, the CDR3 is TGTGCCAGCTCACCCGGCCCAGGGCTCACCGAGGAGCAGTACTTC.

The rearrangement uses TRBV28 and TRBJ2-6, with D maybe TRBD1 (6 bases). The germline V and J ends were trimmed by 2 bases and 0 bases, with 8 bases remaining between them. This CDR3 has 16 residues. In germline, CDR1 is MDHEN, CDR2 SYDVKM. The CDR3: CASSLGGISGANVLTF. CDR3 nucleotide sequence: TGTGCCAGCAGTTTAGGGGGCATCTCTGGGGCCAACGTCCTGACTTTC. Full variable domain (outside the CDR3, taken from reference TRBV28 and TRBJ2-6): DVKVTQSSRYLVKRTGEKVFLECVQDMDHENMFWYRQDPGLGLRLIYFSYDVKMKEKGDIPEGYSVSREKKERFSLILESASTNQTSMYLCASSLGGISGANVLTFGAGSRLTVL.

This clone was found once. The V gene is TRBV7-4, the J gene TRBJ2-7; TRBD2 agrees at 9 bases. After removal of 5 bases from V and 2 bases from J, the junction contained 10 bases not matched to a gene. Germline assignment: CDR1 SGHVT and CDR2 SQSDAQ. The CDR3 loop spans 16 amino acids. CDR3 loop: CASSLLAGENPYEQYF. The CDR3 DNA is TGTGCCAGCAGCCTCTTAGCGGGAGAGAATCCCTACGAGCAGTACTTC.

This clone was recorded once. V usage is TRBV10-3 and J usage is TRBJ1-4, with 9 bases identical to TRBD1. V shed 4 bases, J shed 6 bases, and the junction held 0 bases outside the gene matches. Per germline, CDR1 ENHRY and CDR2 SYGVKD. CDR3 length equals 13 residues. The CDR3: CAISGQGDEKLFF. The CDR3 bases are TGTGCCATCAGTGGACAGGGGGATGAAAAACTGTTTTTT.

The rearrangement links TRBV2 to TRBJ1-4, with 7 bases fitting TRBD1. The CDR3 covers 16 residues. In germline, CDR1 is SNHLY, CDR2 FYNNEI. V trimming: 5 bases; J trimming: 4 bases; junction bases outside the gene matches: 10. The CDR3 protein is CASSSDPGTDNEKLFF. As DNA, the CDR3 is TGTGCCAGCAGTAGTGATCCCGGGACAGATAATGAAAAACTGTTTTTT.

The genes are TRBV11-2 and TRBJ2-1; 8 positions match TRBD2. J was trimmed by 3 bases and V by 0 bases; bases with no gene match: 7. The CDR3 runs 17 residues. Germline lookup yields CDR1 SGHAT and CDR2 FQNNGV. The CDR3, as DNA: TGTGCCAGCAGCTTAGATGTTAAGACTAGCGACTACAATGAGCAGTTCTTC. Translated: CASSLDVKTSDYNEQFF.

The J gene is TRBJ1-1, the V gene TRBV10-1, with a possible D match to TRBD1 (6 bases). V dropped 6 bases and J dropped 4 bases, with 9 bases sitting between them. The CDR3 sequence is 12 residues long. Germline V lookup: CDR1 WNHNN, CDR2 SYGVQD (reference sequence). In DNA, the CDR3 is TGCGCCAGCAGCACAGGGACCACTGAAGCTTTCTTT. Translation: CASSTGTTEAFF.

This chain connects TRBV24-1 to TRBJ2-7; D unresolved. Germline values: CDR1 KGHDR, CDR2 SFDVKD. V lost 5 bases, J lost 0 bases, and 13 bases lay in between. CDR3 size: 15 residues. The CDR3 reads CATSAGPLSSYEQYF. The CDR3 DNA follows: TGTGCCACCAGTGCAGGCCCCTTGAGCTCCTACGAGCAGTACTTC.

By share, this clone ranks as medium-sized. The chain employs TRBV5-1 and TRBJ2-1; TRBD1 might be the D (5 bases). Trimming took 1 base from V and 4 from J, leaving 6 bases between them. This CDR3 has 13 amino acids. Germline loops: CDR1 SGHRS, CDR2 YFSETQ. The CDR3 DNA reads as TGCGCCAGCAGCTTGACAGGTTACAATGAGCAGTTCTTC. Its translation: CASSLTGYNEQFF. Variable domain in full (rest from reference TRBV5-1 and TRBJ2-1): KAGVTQTPRYLIKTRGQQVTLSCSPISGHRSVSWYQQTPGQGLQFLFEYFSETQRNKGNFPGRFSGRQFSNSRSEMNVSTLELGDSALYLCASSLTGYNEQFFGPGTRLTVL.

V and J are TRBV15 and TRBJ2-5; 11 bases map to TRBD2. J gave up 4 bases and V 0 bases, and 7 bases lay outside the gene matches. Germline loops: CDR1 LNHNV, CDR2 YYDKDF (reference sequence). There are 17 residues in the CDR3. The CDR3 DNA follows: TGTGCCACCAGCAGAGAAGCAGTAGCGGGGGGGCGAGAGACCCAGTACTTC. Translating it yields CATSREAVAGGRETQYF.

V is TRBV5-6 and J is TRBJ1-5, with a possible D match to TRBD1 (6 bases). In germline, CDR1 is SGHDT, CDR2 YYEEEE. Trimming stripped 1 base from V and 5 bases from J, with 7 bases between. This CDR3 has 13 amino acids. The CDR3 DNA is TGTGCCAGCAGCTTGAACAGGGATCAGCCCCAGCATTTT. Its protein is CASSLNRDQPQHF.

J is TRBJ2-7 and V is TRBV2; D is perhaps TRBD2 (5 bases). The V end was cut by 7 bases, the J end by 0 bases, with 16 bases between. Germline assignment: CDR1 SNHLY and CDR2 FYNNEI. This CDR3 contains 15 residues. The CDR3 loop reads CASKVEGGYSYEQYF. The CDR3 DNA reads TGTGCCAGCAAGGTCGAGGGCGGCTACTCCTACGAGCAGTACTTC.

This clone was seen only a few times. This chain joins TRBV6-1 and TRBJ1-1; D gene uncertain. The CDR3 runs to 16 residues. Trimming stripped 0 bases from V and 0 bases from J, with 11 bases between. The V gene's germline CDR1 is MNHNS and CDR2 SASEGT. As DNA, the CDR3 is TGTGCCAGCAGTGAAGCGCTCATGGGCCTGAACACTGAAGCTTTCTTT. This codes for CASSEALMGLNTEAFF.

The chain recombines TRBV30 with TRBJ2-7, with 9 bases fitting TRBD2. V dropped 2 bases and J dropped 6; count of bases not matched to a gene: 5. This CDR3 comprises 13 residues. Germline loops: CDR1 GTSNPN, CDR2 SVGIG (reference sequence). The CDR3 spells CAWSRLAGIEQYF. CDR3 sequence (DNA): TGTGCCTGGAGTAGGCTAGCGGGAATCGAGCAGTACTTC.

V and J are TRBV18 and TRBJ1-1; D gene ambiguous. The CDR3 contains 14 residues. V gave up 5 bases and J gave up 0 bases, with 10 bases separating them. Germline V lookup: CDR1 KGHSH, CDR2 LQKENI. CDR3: CASSLEGMNTEAFF. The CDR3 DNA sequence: TGTGCCAGCTCATTGGAGGGTATGAACACTGAAGCTTTCTTT.

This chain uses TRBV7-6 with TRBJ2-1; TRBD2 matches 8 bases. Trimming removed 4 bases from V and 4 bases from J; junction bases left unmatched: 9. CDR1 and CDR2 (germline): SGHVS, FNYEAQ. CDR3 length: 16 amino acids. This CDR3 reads CASSSLGAGGYNEQFF. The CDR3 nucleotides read TGTGCCAGCAGCTCCCTCGGGGCGGGGGGATACAATGAGCAGTTCTTC.

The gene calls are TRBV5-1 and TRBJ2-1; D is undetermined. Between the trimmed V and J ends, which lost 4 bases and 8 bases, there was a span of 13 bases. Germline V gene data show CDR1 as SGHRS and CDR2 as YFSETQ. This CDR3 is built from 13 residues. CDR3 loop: CASSAEVRYEQFF. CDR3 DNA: TGCGCCAGCAGCGCTGAGGTGCGTTATGAGCAGTTCTTC. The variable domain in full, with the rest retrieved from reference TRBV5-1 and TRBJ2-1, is KAGVTQTPRYLIKTRGQQVTLSCSPISGHRSVSWYQQTPGQGLQFLFEYFSETQRNKGNFPGRFSGRQFSNSRSEMNVSTLELGDSALYLCASSAEVRYEQFFGPGTRLTVL.

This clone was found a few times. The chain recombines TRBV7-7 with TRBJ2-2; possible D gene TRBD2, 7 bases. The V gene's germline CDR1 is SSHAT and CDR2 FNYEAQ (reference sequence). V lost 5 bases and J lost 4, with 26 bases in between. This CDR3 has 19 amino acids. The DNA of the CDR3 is TGTGCCAGCAGCCCCTGGATCTTAGAGCGGGGACAACTCACCGGGGAGCTGTTTTTT. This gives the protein CASSPWILERGQLTGELFF.

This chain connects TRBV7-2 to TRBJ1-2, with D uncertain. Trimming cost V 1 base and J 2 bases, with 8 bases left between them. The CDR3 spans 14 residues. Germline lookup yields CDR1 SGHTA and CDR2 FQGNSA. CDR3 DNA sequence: TGTGCCAGCAGCTTAGAATACTGGAACTATGGCTACACCTTC. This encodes CASSLEYWNYGYTF.

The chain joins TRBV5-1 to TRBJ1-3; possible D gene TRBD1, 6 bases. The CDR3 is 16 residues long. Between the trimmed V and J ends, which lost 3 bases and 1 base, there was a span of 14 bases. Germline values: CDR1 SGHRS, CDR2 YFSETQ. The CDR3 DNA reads TGCGCCAGCAGCTATCGGGGGGCGGAATCTGGAAACACCATATATTTT. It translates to CASSYRGAESGNTIYF.